The present TCR beta chain was sequenced within a study of response to subunit inactivated influenza vaccine. Germline V gives CDR1 MDHEN, CDR2 SYDVKM. The V end was cut by 8 bases, the J end by 7 bases, with 17 bases between. The CDR3 has 13 residues. From the RT-PCR reads, TCRdb called clonotypes with MiXCR, one entry per CDR3 protein. The table includes a few hundred thousand distinct CDR3 sequences, 10% to 12% detected once. The data also belong to a second study, concerning T cells expressing NK-cell markers. From that paper: Generation of TCR beta cDNA was performed by 5'RACE template switching incorporating UMIs. Researchers got TCR beta repertoires out of sorted CD3+CD56+NKG2C+, CD3+CD56+NKG2C- and CD3+CD56-NKG2C+ T cells. In several experiments, sorting was confined to alpha-beta TCR T cells through use of an anti-gamma-delta TCR antibody. Roughly 6 donors showed dominant NKG2C+ clonotypes comprising roughly 1.0-7.0% of their CD8+ T cells. These clonotypes also led the CD3+CD56-NKG2C+ fraction in a handful of donors.

Sample: PBMCs from blood, taken on the day of vaccination. The rearrangement links TRBV28 to TRBJ1-1, with D tentatively TRBD1 (5 bases). The clonotype comes from a middle-aged man who received an inactivated influenza vaccine. The CDR3 DNA reads TGTGCCAGCTTATCACCCCGGGGCAATGAAGCTTTCTTT. It specifies CASLSPRGNEAFF.